This section outlines one T cell receptor beta chain sequence together with its context. What it binds is not known. The data are from a study of a mutant IDH1 vaccine in newly diagnosed glioma. Measured with immunoSEQ multiplex PCR; TCRdb has only the in-frame clones, and not every one. The sample has tens of thousands of clones, 89% seen once. The time point here: week 11, during vaccination. Every vaccine dose comprised 300 ug of mutant IDH1 20-mer peptide plus topical imiquimod. Here the sequenced sample was PBMCs, taken from a glioma patient whose treatment included an IDH1 peptide vaccine. The TCR sequence derives from a woman in her forties with glioma.

The CDR3, as DNA: TGTGCCAGCAGTGGCGGACAGGCCGCCCTATATGGCTACACCTTC. This translates into CASSGGQAALYGYTF. The chain uses TRBV6-1 and TRBJ1-2, with 7 nucleotides matching TRBD1. From germline, CDR1 is MNHNS and CDR2 SASEGT. The V gene end was trimmed by 4 bases and the J gene end by 5 bases; junction bases not matched to a gene: 10. The CDR3 sequence is 15 residues long.